What follows is one T cell receptor (beta chain) and its context. The sample comes from a study of blood T cell repertoires in COVID-19. Living in 24 US areas, the participants were between roughly 18 and 90 years of age. Original processing notes: Scientists estimated how many nucleated cells there were by amplifying reference gene primers. The table came from immunoSEQ multiplex PCR; TCRdb's copy has only in-frame clones and leaves some out. V, J and clone size are those of that table, while D and trimming were read from the DNA. This table holds approximately 500,000 clones, roughly 90% found once. After removal of 5 bases from V and 1 base from J, the junction contained 7 bases not matched to a gene. CDR3 length: 17 residues. CDR1 is SGHTA and CDR2 is FQGNSA in the germline V gene.

The chain joins TRBV7-2 to TRBJ2-2, with 10 bases that match TRBD2. Sequencing was carried out using PBMCs or T cells enriched from blood (not recorded which). The receptor comes from a woman aged 40 to 50 who had recovered from COVID-19. The CDR3 region has the DNA TGTGCCAGCAGCCTGAGACTAGCGGGTGGGAACACCGGGGAGCTGTTTTTT. As protein: CASSLRLAGGNTGELFF.